A selection of T cell receptor beta chains follows, all from one sample in a study of regulatory T cells in long-lasting Graves disease. TCRdb re-called the multiplex PCR reads with MiXCR, one entry per CDR3 protein. The table lists a few hundred thousand distinct CDR3 sequences, roughly a sixth of them singletons. The same specimen was also included in a second study, on T cells in Graves' hyperthyroidism and ophthalmopathy.

Material: peripheral blood mononuclear cells (PBMCs), obtained at new diagnosis, from a patient treated with antithyroid drugs. The receptors shown here come from a man aged 35-49 years with Graves disease. CDR3s include the opening cysteine and the closing phenylalanine or tryptophan. Each record gives: J gene, clone size, D gene, V gene, CDR3 DNA, CDR3 protein. D genes are given only for firm matches. Clone size is shown for a subset of rows, as once, few, many or a class of expanded clone.

J gene: TRBJ1-2; clone size: NA; D gene: TRBD1; V gene: TRBV3-1; CDR3 DNA: TGTGCCAGCAGACCCATGGGACAGCCTTATGGCTACACCTTC; CDR3 protein: CASRPMGQPYGYTF
J gene: TRBJ1-6; clone size: many; D gene: NA; V gene: TRBV11-2; CDR3 DNA: TGTGCCAGCAGCCGAGTGGCCTATAATTCACCCCTCCACTTT; CDR3 protein: CASSRVAYNSPLHF
J gene: TRBJ1-1; clone size: NA; D gene: NA; V gene: TRBV5-1; CDR3 DNA: TGCGCCAGCAGCAGAATGGGAAACACTGAAGCTTTCTTT; CDR3 protein: CASSRMGNTEAFF
J gene: TRBJ2-3; clone size: many; D gene: NA; V gene: TRBV2; CDR3 DNA: TGTGCCAGCAGTGAACGGCTTAGCACAGATACGCAGTATTTT; CDR3 protein: CASSERLSTDTQYF
J gene: TRBJ2-1; clone size: many; D gene: NA; V gene: TRBV5-1; CDR3 DNA: TGCGCCAGCAGCCCGGACATCTACAATGAGCAGTTCTTC; CDR3 protein: CASSPDIYNEQFF
J gene: TRBJ2-7; clone size: many; D gene: NA; V gene: TRBV6-2/TRBV6-3; CDR3 DNA: TGTGCCAGCAGTTACTGGGAGCCCAGGAGAGGGGTCGAGCAGTACTTC; CDR3 protein: CASSYWEPRRGVEQYF
J gene: TRBJ2-6; clone size: NA; D gene: NA; V gene: TRBV4-1; CDR3 DNA: TGCGCCAGCAGCAGTCGGGGCAGCGGTGACCCCTCTGGGGCCAACGTCCTGACTTTC; CDR3 protein: CASSSRGSGDPSGANVLTF
J gene: TRBJ1-2; clone size: many; D gene: NA; V gene: TRBV5-1; CDR3 DNA: TGCGCCAGCAGCTTAGGGACCGGGACATCCTATGGCTACACCTTC; CDR3 protein: CASSLGTGTSYGYTF
J gene: TRBJ2-7; clone size: NA; D gene: NA; V gene: TRBV3-1; CDR3 DNA: TGTGCCAGCAGCCCCGCTGAGGGGCGAGGAGCCTACGAGCAGTACTTC; CDR3 protein: CASSPAEGRGAYEQYF
J gene: TRBJ1-5; clone size: NA; D gene: NA; V gene: TRBV6-2/TRBV6-3; CDR3 DNA: TGTGCCAGCAGCCTCAGGGCAGGGGCGATTTATCAGCCCCAGCATTTT; CDR3 protein: CASSLRAGAIYQPQHF
J gene: TRBJ1-1; clone size: many; D gene: NA; V gene: TRBV29-1; CDR3 DNA: TGCAGCGGGAACAGGAGGAACACTGAAGCTTTCTTT; CDR3 protein: CSGNRRNTEAFF
J gene: TRBJ1-6; clone size: NA; D gene: TRBD1; V gene: TRBV7-9; CDR3 DNA: TGTGCCACCCAGGGGGGTAATTCACCCCTCCACTTT; CDR3 protein: CATQGGNSPLHF
J gene: TRBJ1-1; clone size: many; D gene: TRBD1; V gene: TRBV7-9; CDR3 DNA: TGTGCCAGCAGCCCGCTACAGGGGGCGAACACTGAAGCTTTCTTT; CDR3 protein: CASSPLQGANTEAFF
J gene: TRBJ2-2; clone size: many; D gene: TRBD1; V gene: TRBV27; CDR3 DNA: TGTGCCAGCAGCTTGGGACAGCTCACCGGGGAGCTGTTTTTT; CDR3 protein: CASSLGQLTGELFF
J gene: TRBJ2-5; clone size: NA; D gene: TRBD1; V gene: TRBV12-3/TRBV12-4; CDR3 DNA: TGTGCCACCCGGCAGACAGGGAGTAAGGAGACCCAGTACTTC; CDR3 protein: CATRQTGSKETQYF
J gene: TRBJ2-1; clone size: NA; D gene: TRBD2; V gene: TRBV7-3; CDR3 DNA: TGTGCCAGCAGCTTAACTAGCGGGGGGGCCCTCAATGAGCAGTTCTTC; CDR3 protein: CASSLTSGGALNEQFF
J gene: TRBJ1-1; clone size: many; D gene: NA; V gene: TRBV27; CDR3 DNA: TGTGCCAGCAGTTTTAGGGCGGAGAACACTGAAGCTTTCTTT; CDR3 protein: CASSFRAENTEAFF
J gene: TRBJ2-5; clone size: NA; D gene: TRBD1; V gene: TRBV6-1; CDR3 DNA: TGTGCCAGCAGACCCCAGCGGGGACAGGGGCAAGAGACCCAGTACTTC; CDR3 protein: CASRPQRGQGQETQYF
J gene: TRBJ1-1; clone size: many; D gene: NA; V gene: TRBV11-1; CDR3 DNA: TGTGCCAGCAGCTTAGTGCAGGGGAGCACTGAAGCTTTCTTT; CDR3 protein: CASSLVQGSTEAFF
J gene: TRBJ2-2; clone size: many; D gene: NA; V gene: TRBV28; CDR3 DNA: TGTGCCAGCAGTGGGGCTAGAAAGTACACCGGGGAGCTGTTTTTT; CDR3 protein: CASSGARKYTGELFF
J gene: TRBJ2-5; clone size: NA; D gene: NA; V gene: TRBV7-3; CDR3 DNA: TGTGCCAGCAGCTCAACTAGGGCGCGAGGGTCAGAGACCCAGTACTTC; CDR3 protein: CASSSTRARGSETQYF
J gene: TRBJ2-1; clone size: many; D gene: TRBD2; V gene: TRBV5-1; CDR3 DNA: TGCGCCAGCAGCTTTAGCGGGTCCGGGGATGAGCAGTTCTTC; CDR3 protein: CASSFSGSGDEQFF
J gene: TRBJ2-5; clone size: many; D gene: TRBD2; V gene: TRBV6-2/TRBV6-3; CDR3 DNA: TGTGCCAGCAGTTACCGACGACTAGCGTTGGAGACCCAGTACTTC; CDR3 protein: CASSYRRLALETQYF
J gene: TRBJ2-3; clone size: many; D gene: NA; V gene: TRBV20-1; CDR3 DNA: TGCAGTGCTAGAGGCCCGGTGACAGGGAGGTTGACAGATACGCAGTATTTT; CDR3 protein: CSARGPVTGRLTDTQYF
J gene: TRBJ1-6; clone size: many; D gene: NA; V gene: TRBV5-5; CDR3 DNA: TGTGCCAGCAGCTTGGGGATAGGGAGCTCCTATAATTCACCCCTCCACTTT; CDR3 protein: CASSLGIGSSYNSPLHF
J gene: TRBJ1-5; clone size: many; D gene: NA; V gene: TRBV12-3/TRBV12-4; CDR3 DNA: TGTGCCAGCAGCTTCGACCCGGAGCAGCCCCAGCATTTT; CDR3 protein: CASSFDPEQPQHF
J gene: TRBJ1-6; clone size: many; D gene: TRBD1; V gene: TRBV9; CDR3 DNA: TGTGCCAGCAGCTCCCGGACAGGCCTATCACCCCTCCACTTT; CDR3 protein: CASSSRTGLSPLHF
J gene: TRBJ2-1; clone size: NA; D gene: NA; V gene: TRBV12-3/TRBV12-4; CDR3 DNA: TGTGCCAGCAGTTCTCTTATCTCCTCGTACAATGAGCAGTTCTTC; CDR3 protein: CASSSLISSYNEQFF
J gene: TRBJ2-4; clone size: many; D gene: TRBD1; V gene: TRBV7-8; CDR3 DNA: TGTGCCAGCAGCTTATGGTATCTGGGGACAGGGCAAAACATTCAGTACTTC; CDR3 protein: CASSLWYLGTGQNIQYF
J gene: TRBJ2-7; clone size: NA; D gene: NA; V gene: TRBV20-1; CDR3 DNA: TGCAGTGCTAGAGATTCCGGGGGCCGACCCGACTTC; CDR3 protein: CSARDSGGRPDF
J gene: TRBJ2-3; clone size: few; D gene: NA; V gene: TRBV20-1; CDR3 DNA: TGCAGTGCTCTTCGGACCTTGAGCGATACGCAGTATTTT; CDR3 protein: CSALRTLSDTQYF
J gene: TRBJ2-7; clone size: many; D gene: NA; V gene: TRBV28; CDR3 DNA: TGTGCCACCGGGGCGAGCTCCTACGAGCAGTACTTC; CDR3 protein: CATGASSYEQYF
J gene: TRBJ2-7; clone size: many; D gene: NA; V gene: TRBV10-3; CDR3 DNA: TGTGCCACCTCGTCGTTATACGAGCAGTACTTC; CDR3 protein: CATSSLYEQYF